The 15 T cell receptor beta chains below come from one sample, sequenced in a study of T cells in Graves' hyperthyroidism and ophthalmopathy (dated by TCRdb to the late 2010s). Libraries were prepared through multiplex PCR. TCRdb names Illumina HiSeq 2000 as the instrument used. The TCR beta CDR3 regions were amplified from the RNA transcripts. For the first round of RT-PCR on the TCR CDR3, the HTBI primer set was used together with the Qiagen OneStep RT-PCR kit. TCRdb handled the public reads itself, with Q25 trimming in fastp and clone calling in MiXCR, and kept productive beta chains. Each CDR3 protein appears once, grouped with its most common genes and DNA. This sample holds some 740,000 distinct CDR3 sequences; 11% to 15% were observed only once. In total, the top ten clones hold roughly 10% of the sample. Sequencing was done on a sample of blood. Receptors originate from a woman between 18 and 30 years old with Graves' hyperthyroidism.

This clonotype has ten or more counts. The chain uses TRBV5-1 and TRBJ1-1; 11 nucleotides line up with TRBD1. V lost 4 bases and J lost 4; bases outside the gene matches: 6. Germline-derived CDR1 and CDR2 are SGHRS and YFSETQ. CDR3 length: 15 residues. The CDR3 sequence: CASSNGQGAPTEAFF. The CDR3 coding sequence is TGCGCCAGCAGCAACGGACAGGGGGCGCCCACTGAAGCTTTCTTT.

This chain uses TRBV20-1 with TRBJ2-5; D is possibly TRBD2 (6 bases). The CDR3 runs to 12 residues. The V end was cut by 5 bases, the J end by 5 bases, with 12 bases between. Germline V gene lookup returns CDR1 DFQATT and CDR2 SNEGSKA (reference sequence). The CDR3 region has the DNA TGCAGTGCTTTCGGGAGTCGGGAGACCCAGTACTTC. Protein sequence: CSAFGSRETQYF.

This clonotype was observed at least ten times. This chain connects TRBV7-9 to TRBJ2-7; no firm D call. The CDR3 extends over 11 amino acids. CDR1 is SEHNR, CDR2 FQNEAQ, per germline (reference sequence). V was cut by 6 bases and J by 3 bases, with 6 bases left in between. The CDR3 loop is CASSLYYEQYF. The CDR3 DNA follows: TGTGCCAGCAGTCTCTACTACGAGCAGTACTTC.

The rearrangement links TRBV3-1 to TRBJ1-2; D unresolved. This CDR3 has 12 amino acids. With 1 base removed from V and 6 bases from J, the gap between germline ends came to 6 bases. Germline V gives CDR1 LGHDT, CDR2 YNNKEL (reference sequence). CDR3 region: CASSQAQNGYTF. CDR3 DNA: TGTGCCAGCAGCCAAGCACAGAATGGCTACACCTTC.

The J gene is TRBJ2-7, the V gene TRBV5-1, with 7 bases aligning to TRBD2. Germline values: CDR1 SGHRS, CDR2 YFSETQ. V trimming: 4 bases; J trimming: 2 bases; junction bases outside the gene matches: 9. The CDR3 is 15 residues long. CDR3 coding DNA: TGCGCCAGCAGCCCCGGTTTGGGAGGGCCCTACGAGCAGTACTTC. Its protein product is CASSPGLGGPYEQYF.

This clonotype was detected only a few times. The chain has TRBV12-3 or TRBV12-4 and TRBJ2-5; 7 nucleotides match TRBD2. After removal of 0 bases from V and 11 bases from J, the junction contained 15 bases not matched to a gene. The CDR3 contains 16 residues. CDR3 nucleotide sequence: TGTGCCAGCAGTTTAGCGCGGGGCGGGAGACCGCTGAAACAGTACTTC. It translates to CASSLARGGRPLKQYF.

In this sample, this clonotype turned up many times. The chain has TRBV7-9 and TRBJ2-1; D possibly corresponds to TRBD2 (5 bases). Germline CDR1 and CDR2: SEHNR and FQNEAQ (reference sequence). Trimming cost V 4 bases and J 8 bases, with 15 bases left between them. The CDR3 sequence is 14 residues long. The CDR3 region is CASSSHSVNDEQFF. For the CDR3, the DNA is TGTGCCAGCAGCTCCCATAGCGTAAACGATGAGCAGTTCTTC.

Many counts were recorded for this clonotype. The genes are TRBV7-2 and TRBJ2-7; unclear D gene. From germline, CDR1 is SGHTA and CDR2 FQGNSA. V was cut by 1 base and J by 0 bases, with 7 bases left in between. This CDR3 spans 14 amino acids. The CDR3: CASSLGPSSYEQYF. In DNA form, the CDR3 reads TGTGCCAGCAGCTTAGGACCGAGCTCCTACGAGCAGTACTTC.

The sample holds many counts of this clonotype. The gene calls are TRBV20-1 and TRBJ2-5; 9 positions agree with TRBD1. The CDR3 has 14 residues. V shed 5 bases, J shed 5 bases, and the junction held 9 bases outside the gene matches. Germline V gives CDR1 DFQATT, CDR2 SNEGSKA (reference sequence). CDR3 amino acids: CSARDREDWETQYF. In DNA, the CDR3 is TGCAGTGCTCGGGACAGGGAGGATTGGGAGACCCAGTACTTC.

The V gene is TRBV2, the J gene TRBJ2-7; 13 positions match TRBD2. The CDR3 spans 16 residues. Germline assignment: CDR1 SNHLY and CDR2 FYNNEI. V shed 11 bases, J shed 1 base, and the junction held 11 bases outside the gene matches. As DNA, the CDR3 is TGTGCCGGAGGGACTAGCGGGAACTTAGGGTCCTACGAGCAGTACTTC. It is translated as CAGGTSGNLGSYEQYF.

The rearrangement uses TRBV6-1 and TRBJ2-1, with D perhaps TRBD2 (5 bases). The V gene's germline CDR1 is MNHNS and CDR2 SASEGT. V lost 8 bases and J lost 2, with 22 bases in between. The CDR3 covers 17 residues. DNA for the CDR3: TGTGCCAGCTTAAACCCCAGGAGCGGAGGCGCCTACAATGAGCAGTTCTTC. Protein: CASLNPRSGGAYNEQFF.

This chain uses TRBV6-5 with TRBJ1-4; the D is unclear. Trimming shortened V by 2 bases and J by 5 bases, and 6 bases separated the two germline ends. Per the germline V gene, CDR1 is MNHEY and CDR2 is SVGAGI. CDR3 length equals 13 residues. Here the CDR3 reads CASSYTPNEKLFF. CDR3 coding DNA: TGTGCCAGCAGTTACACACCCAATGAAAAACTGTTTTTT.

This clonotype was counted between two and nine times. V and J are TRBV6-1 and TRBJ2-2; possible D gene TRBD2, 6 bases. Germline CDR1 is MNHNS and CDR2 is SASEGT. The CDR3 has 14 amino acids. V was pared by 6 bases and J by 3 bases, with 11 bases between. Here the CDR3 DNA reads TGTGCCAGCAGCCGGGACTCCGACACCGGGGAGCTGTTTTTT. It translates to CASSRDSDTGELFF.

The rearrangement uses TRBV5-1 and TRBJ2-7, with D perhaps TRBD2 (6 bases). CDR1 SGHRS and CDR2 YFSETQ come from the germline V gene. The CDR3 runs 15 residues. V was shortened by 2 bases and J by 2 bases, with 14 bases between the two germline ends. DNA of the CDR3: TGCGCCAGCAGCTTTGCTTTGGAGGGCACCTACGAGCAGTACTTC. Protein: CASSFALEGTYEQYF. The whole variable domain, filled in from reference TRBV5-1 and TRBJ2-7, reads KAGVTQTPRYLIKTRGQQVTLSCSPISGHRSVSWYQQTPGQGLQFLFEYFSETQRNKGNFPGRFSGRQFSNSRSEMNVSTLELGDSALYLCASSFALEGTYEQYFGPGTRLTVT.

The CDR3 sequence is CASSTDIRGEAFF. The DNA of the CDR3 is TGCGCCAGCAGTACTGACATTCGGGGTGAAGCTTTCTTT. The chain recombines TRBV5-1 with TRBJ1-1; the D is unclear. The germline V and J ends were trimmed by 5 bases and 7 bases, with 15 bases remaining between them. The V gene's germline CDR1 is SGHRS and CDR2 YFSETQ. The CDR3 length is 13 residues. Combining the CDR3 with reference TRBV5-1 and TRBJ1-1 gives the whole variable domain KAGVTQTPRYLIKTRGQQVTLSCSPISGHRSVSWYQQTPGQGLQFLFEYFSETQRNKGNFPGRFSGRQFSNSRSEMNVSTLELGDSALYLCASSTDIRGEAFFGQGTRLTVV.